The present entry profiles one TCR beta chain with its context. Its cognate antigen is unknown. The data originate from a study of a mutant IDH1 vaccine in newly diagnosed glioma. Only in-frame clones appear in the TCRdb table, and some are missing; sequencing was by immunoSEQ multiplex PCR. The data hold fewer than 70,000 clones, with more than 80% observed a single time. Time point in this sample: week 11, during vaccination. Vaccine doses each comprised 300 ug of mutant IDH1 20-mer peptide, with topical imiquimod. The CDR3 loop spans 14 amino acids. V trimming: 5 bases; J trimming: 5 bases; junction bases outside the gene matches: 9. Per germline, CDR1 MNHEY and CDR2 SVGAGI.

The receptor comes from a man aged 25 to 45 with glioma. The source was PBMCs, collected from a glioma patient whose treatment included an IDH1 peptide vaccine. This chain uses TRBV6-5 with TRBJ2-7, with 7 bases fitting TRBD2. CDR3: CASSTGRQGHEQYF. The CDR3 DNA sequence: TGTGCCAGCAGTACCGGGAGGCAGGGCCACGAGCAGTACTTC.